These T cell receptor beta chains were read from a single sample in a study of beta chain features in type 1 diabetes. Only in-frame clones appear in the TCRdb table, and some are missing; sequencing was by immunoSEQ multiplex PCR. The sample shows about 700,000 clones, 13% of them seen only once. Input material: naive CD4+ T cells from blood. Receptors originate from a man between 18 and 35 years old with type 1 diabetes. Both conserved end residues are part of each CDR3. Fields, in order: clone size, J gene, V gene, D gene, CDR3 DNA, CDR3 protein. D genes are given only for firm matches. Part of the rows lack a size; the others show once, few, many or a class for expanded clones.

>few|TRBJ1-2|TRBV6-6|TRBD1
TGTGCCAGCAGTTTCCCGGGACAGGGTGATGATGGCTACACCTTC
CASSFPGQGDDGYTF
>few|TRBJ1-2|TRBV7-2|NA
TGTGCCAGCAGCTTAAACTCGGGGAACTCCTATGGCTACACCTTC
CASSLNSGNSYGYTF
>few|TRBJ2-1|TRBV9|NA
TGTGCCAGCAGCGTAGATGGGGTCGATGAGCAGTTCTTC
CASSVDGVDEQFF
>NA|TRBJ2-7|TRBV7-8|NA
TGTGCCAGCAGCTACGTCACAGACGGCGGCGAGCAGTACTTC
CASSYVTDGGEQYF
>NA|TRBJ1-2|TRBV6-1|TRBD1
TGTGCCAGCGAAACGGGGACAGGACTGGGCTACACCTTC
CASETGTGLGYTF
>NA|TRBJ2-7|TRBV5-1|TRBD2
TGCGCCAGCAGCTTGGTTGGCCTAGCGGGACCCTACGAGCAGTACTTC
CASSLVGLAGPYEQYF
>NA|TRBJ2-3|TRBV6-6|TRBD2
TGTGCCAGCAGTTACAGCGGGGGGGCCGGCGCAGATACGCAGTATTTT
CASSYSGGAGADTQYF
>NA|TRBJ1-1|TRBV7-9|NA
TGTGCCAGCAGCTCAGGGGAGGGAGAAGCTTTCTTT
CASSSGEGEAFF
>few|TRBJ1-6|TRBV7-9|NA
TGTGCCAGCAGACCAGCTGAGACTTCACCCCTCCACTTT
CASRPAETSPLHF
>NA|TRBJ2-3|TRBV6-5|NA
TGTGCCACCCAGGGAGAAGGGACAGATACGCAGTATTTT
CATQGEGTDTQYF
>few|TRBJ2-3|TRBV4-1|TRBD2
TGCGCCAGCAGCCAAGAGGTAGCGGGGGACCTCCTGGATACGCAGTATTTT
CASSQEVAGDLLDTQYF
>NA|TRBJ2-5|TRBV7-7|NA
TGTGCTAGCAGCTCAGGGCAACAAGAGACCCAGTACTTC
CASSSGQQETQYF
>few|TRBJ2-2|TRBV30|NA
TGTGCCTGGATTCACAGGACGAACACCGGGGAGCTGTTTTTT
CAWIHRTNTGELFF
>once|TRBJ2-2|TRBV5-1|NA
TGCGCCAGCAGCTCCGGTCCAACTAACACCGGGGAGCTGTTTTTT
CASSSGPTNTGELFF
>few|TRBJ1-1|TRBV11-2|NA
TGTGCCAGCAGCTTAGATCTGAACACTGAAGCTTTCTTT
CASSLDLNTEAFF
>few|TRBJ2-7|TRBV7-2|NA
TGTGCCAGCAGCTTAGGGCACAGGGTCCACGAGCAGTACTTC
CASSLGHRVHEQYF
>NA|TRBJ2-7|TRBV7-9|NA
TGTGCCAGCAGCTTAGTACATACGGTGGGCGAGCAGTACTTC
CASSLVHTVGEQYF
>NA|TRBJ2-7|TRBV28|NA
TGTGCCAGCAGTAATAGACTTCCGACCTACGAGCAGTACTTC
CASSNRLPTYEQYF
>few|TRBJ2-5|TRBV5-6|NA
TGTGCCAGCAGCTTGTACCATACGGGAGAGACCCAGTACTTC
CASSLYHTGETQYF
>few|TRBJ2-5|TRBV9|TRBD2
TGTGCCAGCAGCCCCAGCGGGAGGGGGCGCGAGGAGACCCAGTACTTC
CASSPSGRGREETQYF
>few|TRBJ2-7|TRBV29-1|TRBD2
TGCAGCGTTTTTAGGACTAGCGGGGGCCTATTTCACGAGCAGTACTTC
CSVFRTSGGLFHEQYF
>NA|TRBJ2-7|TRBV6-5|TRBD1
TGTGCCAGCAGTTACTGGGACAGTAAGCCCTACGAGCAGTACTTC
CASSYWDSKPYEQYF
>NA|TRBJ1-2|TRBV6-1|TRBD1
TGTGCCAGCAGTGAAGCAATAGGACAGGGCATCTATGGCTACACCTTC
CASSEAIGQGIYGYTF
>NA|TRBJ1-4|TRBV30|NA
TGTGCCTGGAGTGTATCGTTGGGGGGCTGGGAAAAACTGTTTTTT
CAWSVSLGGWEKLFF
>few|TRBJ1-1|TRBV28|NA
TGTGCCAGTGGAGGACCCAACACTGAAGCTTTCTTT
CASGGPNTEAFF
>few|TRBJ2-7|TRBV6-1|TRBD1
TGTGCCAGCAGTGGAGACAGGGGGCCTCCTTACGAGCAGTACTTC
CASSGDRGPPYEQYF
>NA|TRBJ1-5|TRBV10-1|NA
TGCGCCAGCAGTGAGTCGAGGAATCAGCCCCAGCATTTT
CASSESRNQPQHF
>few|TRBJ1-3|TRBV7-2|NA
TGTGCCAGCAGCTTAGGGCCCGGGGCTGGAGGAAACACCATATATTTT
CASSLGPGAGGNTIYF
>few|TRBJ2-3|TRBV7-9|NA
TGTGCCAGCATCCGAACTAGCACAGATACGCAGTATTTT
CASIRTSTDTQYF
>NA|TRBJ1-2|TRBV30|NA
TGTGCCTGGAAGGGGGTCGTCTATGGCTACACCTTC
CAWKGVVYGYTF
>NA|TRBJ2-7|TRBV30|NA
TGTGCCTGGACACCACTCCGGGACCCCGCCTACGAGCAGTACTTC
CAWTPLRDPAYEQYF
>NA|TRBJ2-1|TRBV18|NA
TGTGCCAGCTCACCAGGGGTGGGTAATGAGCAGTTCTTC
CASSPGVGNEQFF
>NA|TRBJ1-3|TRBV30|NA
TGTGCCTGGAGTTCAGGCAGCTCAACTGGAAACACCATATATTTT
CAWSSGSSTGNTIYF
>few|TRBJ2-1|TRBV5-1|TRBD2
TGCGCCAGCAGCCTACCGGGACTACAAACCTACAATGAGCAGTTCTTC
CASSLPGLQTYNEQFF
>NA|TRBJ2-7|TRBV10-3|NA
TGTGCCATCAGTGCCCAGGGCTACGAGCAGTACTTC
CAISAQGYEQYF
>NA|TRBJ2-4|TRBV29-1|TRBD2
TGCAGCGTCCATTTAGGTTGGTCCGGGACTAGCGGGGGAAACATTCAGTACTTC
CSVHLGWSGTSGGNIQYF
>few|TRBJ2-5|TRBV21-1|NA
TGTGCCAGCATCCAGAGGAGGTACCAAGAGACCCAGTACTTC
CASIQRRYQETQYF
>NA|TRBJ1-2|TRBV7-2|NA
TGTGCCAGCAGCCCCCCTCAGGGGCGAAGGGGTGGCTACACCTTC
CASSPPQGRRGGYTF
>NA|TRBJ1-1|TRBV14|TRBD1
TGTGCCAGCAGTAACTTCCGGGACAGTGAAGCTTTCTTT
CASSNFRDSEAFF
>NA|TRBJ1-1|TRBV5-4|NA
TGTGCCAGCAGCTTGGTCGGGGGAGAAGCTTTCTTT
CASSLVGGEAFF
>few|TRBJ2-3|TRBV9|TRBD2
TGTGCCAGCAGCGGGACGGGACTAGCCGACACAGATACGCAGTATTTT
CASSGTGLADTDTQYF
>NA|TRBJ2-7|TRBV25-1|TRBD1
TGTGCCAGCAGTGGTACCGGGACAGAGCTCTACGAGCAGTACTTC
CASSGTGTELYEQYF
>few|TRBJ2-1|TRBV7-3|NA
TGTGCCAGCAGCTTAACTCCTAGCTTAGTCTACAATGAGCAGTTCTTC
CASSLTPSLVYNEQFF
>NA|TRBJ1-2|TRBV29-1|NA
TGCAGCGTTGGTGGATCAAACTATGGCTACACCTTC
CSVGGSNYGYTF
>NA|TRBJ2-5|TRBV10-3|NA
TGTGCCGTCCAGGGACGTAGCCAAGAGACCCAGTACTTC
CAVQGRSQETQYF
>few|TRBJ2-5|TRBV27|TRBD1
TGTGCCAGCAGTCCGGGACAGGGGAGAGAGACCCAGTACTTC
CASSPGQGRETQYF
>few|TRBJ2-7|TRBV13|NA
TGTGCCAGCAGCTTATACAGGCCTACCTACGAGCAGTACTTC
CASSLYRPTYEQYF
>few|TRBJ1-5|TRBV27|NA
TGTGCCAGCAGTGGAGGGGGCAATCAGCCCCAGCATTTT
CASSGGGNQPQHF
>NA|TRBJ2-3|TRBV4-1|NA
TGCGCCAGCAGCCAAGATCAATGGCCGGATACGCAGTATTTT
CASSQDQWPDTQYF
>NA|TRBJ1-1|TRBV18|TRBD1
TGTGCCAGCTCGCCTGACAGGGCCCAAGCTTTCTTT
CASSPDRAQAFF
>many|TRBJ2-6|TRBV5-4|NA
TGTGCCAGCATCGGACGGAGCTCTGGGGCCAACGTCCTGACTTTC
CASIGRSSGANVLTF
>few|TRBJ1-4|TRBV2|TRBD1
TGTGCCAGCAGTACCTTGACAGGGGCAACTAATGAAAAACTGTTTTTT
CASSTLTGATNEKLFF
>few|TRBJ2-5|TRBV15|NA
TGTGCCACCAGCAGAGACCAGGGGATCAGAGAGACCCAGTACTTC
CATSRDQGIRETQYF
>NA|TRBJ1-1|TRBV6-1|NA
TGTGCCAGCAGTTTGGTTGACAGCACTGAAGCTTTCTTT
CASSLVDSTEAFF